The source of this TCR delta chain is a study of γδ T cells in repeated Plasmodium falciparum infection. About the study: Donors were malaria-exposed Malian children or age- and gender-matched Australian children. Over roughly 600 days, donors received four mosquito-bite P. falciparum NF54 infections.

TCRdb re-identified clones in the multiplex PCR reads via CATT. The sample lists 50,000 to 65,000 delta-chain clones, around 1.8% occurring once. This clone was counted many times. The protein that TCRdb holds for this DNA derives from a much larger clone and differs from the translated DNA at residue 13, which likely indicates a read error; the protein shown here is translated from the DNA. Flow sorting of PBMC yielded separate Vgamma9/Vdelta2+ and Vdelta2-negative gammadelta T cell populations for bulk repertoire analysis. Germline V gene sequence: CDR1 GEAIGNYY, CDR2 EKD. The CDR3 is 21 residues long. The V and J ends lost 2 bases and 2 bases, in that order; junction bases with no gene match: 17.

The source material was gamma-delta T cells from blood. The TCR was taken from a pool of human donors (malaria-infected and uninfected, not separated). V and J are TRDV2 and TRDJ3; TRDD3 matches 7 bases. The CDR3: CACDKRSWGFLKAWDTRQMFF. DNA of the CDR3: TGTGCCTGTGACAAGAGGAGCTGGGGGTTCCTTAAGGCCTGGGACACCCGACAGATGTTTTTC.